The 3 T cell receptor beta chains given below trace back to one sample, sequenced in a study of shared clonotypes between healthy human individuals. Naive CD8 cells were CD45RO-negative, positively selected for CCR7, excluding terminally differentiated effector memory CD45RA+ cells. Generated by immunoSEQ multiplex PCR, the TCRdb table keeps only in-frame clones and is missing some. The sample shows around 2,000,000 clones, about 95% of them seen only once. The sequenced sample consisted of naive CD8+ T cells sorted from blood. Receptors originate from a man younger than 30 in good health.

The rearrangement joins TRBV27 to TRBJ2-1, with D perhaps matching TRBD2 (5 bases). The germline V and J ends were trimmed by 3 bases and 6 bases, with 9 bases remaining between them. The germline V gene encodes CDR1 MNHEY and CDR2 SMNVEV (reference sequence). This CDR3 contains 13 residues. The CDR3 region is CASSFGVGNEQFF. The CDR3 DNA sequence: TGTGCCAGCAGTTTCGGGGTAGGCAATGAGCAGTTCTTC.

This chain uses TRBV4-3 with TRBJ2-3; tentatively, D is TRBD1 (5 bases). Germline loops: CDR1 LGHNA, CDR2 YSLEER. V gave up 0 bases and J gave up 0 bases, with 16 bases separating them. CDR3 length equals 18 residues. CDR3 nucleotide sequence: TGCGCCAGCAGCCAAGATTTGCCAGGACAAACTAGCACAGATACGCAGTATTTT. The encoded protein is CASSQDLPGQTSTDTQYF.

The CDR3 DNA is TGTGCCAGCAGTTCCCACGCCGTTTTGAACACTGAAGCTTTCTTT. Protein: CASSSHAVLNTEAFF. This chain uses TRBV28 with TRBJ1-1; D gene unclear. Trimming took off 4 bases at V and 0 bases at J, with 12 bases between the two ends. There are 15 residues in the CDR3. Germline V CDR1 and CDR2: MDHEN, SYDVKM.